Presented here are 7 T cell receptor beta chains from one specimen sequenced in a study of shared clonotypes between healthy human individuals. The table came from immunoSEQ multiplex PCR; TCRdb's copy has only in-frame clones and leaves some out. The data contain approximately 1,000,000 clones, about 80% of them seen just once; the ten biggest clones take up about 0.89%. Specimen: memory CD4+ T cells from PBMCs. Subset described: CD45RA-negative fraction. Receptor source: a man aged 18 to 30 in good health. Some clones in this sample may be carry-over from other donors' samples.

V usage is TRBV2 and J usage is TRBJ1-5, with D perhaps matching TRBD1 (6 bases). V shed 5 bases and J shed 2 bases, with 7 bases lying between them. The CDR3 loop spans 13 amino acids. Germline values: CDR1 SNHLY, CDR2 FYNNEI. The CDR3 DNA reads TGTGCCAGCAGTACAGGGCGCAATCAGCCCCAGCATTTT. Translating gives CASSTGRNQPQHF. The complete variable domain, with remaining parts taken from reference TRBV2 and TRBJ1-5, reads EPEVTQTPSHQVTQMGQEVILRCVPISNHLYFYWYRQILGQKVEFLVSFYNNEISEKSEIFDDQFSVERPDGSNFTLKIRSTKLEDSAMYFCASSTGRNQPQHFGDGTRLSIL.

This sequence joins TRBV27 and TRBJ2-3; D might be TRBD2 (5 bases). V gave up 7 bases and J gave up 0 bases, with 11 bases separating them. The CDR3 totals 14 residues. Germline CDR1 MNHEY, CDR2 SMNVEV (reference sequence). CDR3 sequence (DNA): TGTGCCAGCATGCGGGTCTCTAGCACAGATACGCAGTATTTT. Protein sequence: CASMRVSSTDTQYF.

The chain combines TRBV28 with TRBJ1-6; a weak D match, TRBD1 (6 bases). Trimming removed 5 bases from V and 10 bases from J, with 12 bases in between. The V gene's germline CDR1 is MDHEN and CDR2 SYDVKM. CDR3 length: 13 amino acids. The CDR3 nucleotides are TGTGCCAGCAGTCCGGACAGTCTATCACCCCTCCACTTT. As protein: CASSPDSLSPLHF. The full variable domain, rest sourced from reference TRBV28 and TRBJ1-6, is DVKVTQSSRYLVKRTGEKVFLECVQDMDHENMFWYRQDPGLGLRLIYFSYDVKMKEKGDIPEGYSVSREKKERFSLILESASTNQTSMYLCASSPDSLSPLHFGNGTRLTVT.

Only a few counts were recorded for this clone. In the same sample, other DNA sequences code for this CDR3. The chain has TRBV5-1 and TRBJ1-2; 8 nucleotides agree with TRBD1. This CDR3 has 13 residues. From germline, CDR1 is SGHRS and CDR2 YFSETQ. V lost 4 bases to trimming and J lost 7 bases; unmatched junction nucleotides: 6. The CDR3 loop is CASSPGQGGGYTF. CDR3 DNA sequence: TGCGCCAGCAGCCCAGGACAGGGTGGTGGCTACACCTTC.

The chain combines TRBV7-3 with TRBJ2-1, with 8 bases lining up with TRBD1. In germline, CDR1 is SGHTA, CDR2 FQGTGA. CDR3 length: 15 amino acids. Trimming cost V 7 bases and J 9 bases; bases outside gene matches: 14. CDR3 nucleotides: TGTGCCAGCATCCCCGACAGGGGCCCTATCCGTGAGCAGTTCTTC. It yields the protein CASIPDRGPIREQFF.

CDR3 coding DNA: TGTGCCAGCAGCTTAAATGGGGGGAGCAATCAGCCCCAGCATTTT. Its translation: CASSLNGGSNQPQHF. V gene TRBV7-2 combines with J gene TRBJ1-5; D might be TRBD1 (5 bases). The CDR3 runs to 15 residues. The ends were cut back, 2 bases at V and 1 base at J, with 9 bases in the middle. In germline, CDR1 is SGHTA, CDR2 FQGNSA.

The CDR3 DNA reads TGTGCCAGCAGTGAAAATCCTAACTATGGCTACACCTTC. Residues: CASSENPNYGYTF. The chain couples TRBV2 to TRBJ1-2; D unclear. The CDR3 has 13 residues. Germline V gives CDR1 SNHLY, CDR2 FYNNEI. Trimming cost V 2 bases and J 0 bases, with 4 bases left between them.